This T cell receptor (beta chain) was captured in a study of blood T cell repertoires in COVID-19 (TCRdb year 2020). Study-wide context: Samples covering the acute and convalescent phases of COVID-19 were provided by collaborators in the United States, Italy and Spain. Samples were obtained from the ongoing ImmuneRACE study (first 160 participants) and from 1,000 to 1,500 subjects provided by 6 global collaborators. The prospective study material was composed of cDNA or gDNA derived from T cells, B-cell-depleted T cells, or PBMCs. The dataset comprised deeply sampled blood TCRbeta repertoires from subjects exposed to, actively infected with, or recovered from COVID-19. Sample metadata almost always included a de-identified subject ID, COVID-19 status, age in years and sex. HLA class I and class II types, where available, came from metadata supplied by the sample provider rather than from assay-based typing. The repertoires were released in a freely available public database intended as a resource for research on the immune response to SARS-CoV-2.

According to the germline V gene (reference sequence), CDR1 reads LGHDT and CDR2 reads YNNKEL. V is cut by 0 bases and J by 4 bases, and the space between the germline ends is 21 bases. The CDR3 covers 18 residues, taking in both the cysteine and the phenylalanine. Only CDR3 DNA remains: 54 bases, in frame from the first base. TCRbeta CDR3 regions were amplified from genomic DNA using the immunoSEQ Assay, a bias-controlled multiplex PCR. In the original analysis: Within the assay, amplification of reference gene primers was used to estimate how many nucleated cells each sample contained. To quantify the absolute abundance of each unique TCRbeta CDR3 rearrangement, sequence reads were collapsed and filtered. Productive Simpson clonality was computed per sample as the square root of Simpson's diversity index over productive rearrangements. TCRdb retrieved this table from immuneACCESS and kept in-frame rearrangements only. Not all clones are present; in checked studies, unresolved V genes account for under half, and no reason is known for the remainder. The V and J calls and clone size come from that table; D and trimming were worked out from the DNA. In all, the sample holds roughly 190,000 clones, and about four fifths of those were seen once. About 6.9% of the sample is held by the ten biggest clonotypes.

The research as a whole found: Clinical and demographic metadata were provided uncurated, with the amount varying by source and participant.

Whole blood was collected in K2EDTA tubes by collaborating institutions according to the institutions' own protocols. For TCRbeta analysis, collaborator samples were shipped as frozen whole blood, as isolated PBMCs, or as DNA extracted from either sample type. Regarding this clone: Its specific antigen is unknown. No per-base quality is available; no much larger clone lies one base away.

In this chain, TRBV3-1 (or the pseudogene TRBV3-2) is recombined with TRBJ2-5; TRBD2 is possibly the D segment (6 matching bases). Material: peripheral blood. This clonotype was sampled from a man between 60 and 70 years old with acute or convalescent COVID-19. The sequence in DNA is TGTGCCAGCAGCCAAGATTTGGCGGGGCCGGGAATGGGAGAGACCCAGTACTTC. It codes for CASSQDLAGPGMGETQYF.